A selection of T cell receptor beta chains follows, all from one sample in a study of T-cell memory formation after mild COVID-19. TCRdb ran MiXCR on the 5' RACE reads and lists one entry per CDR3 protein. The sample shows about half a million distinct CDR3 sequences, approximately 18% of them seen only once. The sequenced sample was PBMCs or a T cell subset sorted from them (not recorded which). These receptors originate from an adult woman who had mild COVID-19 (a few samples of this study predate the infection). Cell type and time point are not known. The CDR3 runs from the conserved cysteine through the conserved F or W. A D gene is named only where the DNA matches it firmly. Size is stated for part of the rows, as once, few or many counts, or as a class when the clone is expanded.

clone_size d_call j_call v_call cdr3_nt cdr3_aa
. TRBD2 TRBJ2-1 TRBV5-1 TGCGCCAGCACCTGGGGCTGGCGGGAGGGCAATGAGCAGTTCTTC CASTWGWREGNEQFF
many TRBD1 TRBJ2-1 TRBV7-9 TGTGCCAGCAGCCAGAACCCCCGACAGGGGCACAATGAGCAGTTCTTC CASSQNPRQGHNEQFF
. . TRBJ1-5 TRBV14 TGTGCCAGCAGCCAGGGGCCGGATCAGCCCCAGCATTTT CASSQGPDQPQHF
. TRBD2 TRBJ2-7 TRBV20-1 TGCAGTGCAAAGCGGGAGGATAGCTCCTACGAGCAGTACTTC CSAKREDSSYEQYF
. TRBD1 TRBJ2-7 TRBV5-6 TGTGCCAGCAGTTACAATCCCGGGACAGGGACTTTC CASSYNPGTGTF
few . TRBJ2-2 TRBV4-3 TGCGCCAGCAGCCAAGAAAGGGCCGGGGAGCTGTTTTTT CASSQERAGELFF
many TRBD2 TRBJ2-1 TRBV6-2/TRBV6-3 TGTGCCAGCAGTTACCCACCGTTAGCGGGGGGCTACAATGAGCAGTTCTTC CASSYPPLAGGYNEQFF
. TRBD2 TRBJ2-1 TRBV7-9 TGTGCCAGCAGTCTTAGCGGGAATGTCTACAATGAGCAGTTCTTC CASSLSGNVYNEQFF
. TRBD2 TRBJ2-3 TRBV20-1 TGCAGTGCTAGACGGTCCCGGGGGGGGTTTACAGATACGCAGTATTTT CSARRSRGGFTDTQYF
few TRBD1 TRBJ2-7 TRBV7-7 TGTGCTAGCAGTTCCGGGACAGGGGGAGCCGAGCAGTACTTC CASSSGTGGAEQYF
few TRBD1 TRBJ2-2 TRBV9 TGTGCCAGCAGCGTAGAGGACAGGGGTATCACCGGGGAGCTGTTTTTT CASSVEDRGITGELFF
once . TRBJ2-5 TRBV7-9 TGTGCCAGCAGCTTAGATAGTTTGGAGACCCAGTACTTC CASSLDSLETQYF
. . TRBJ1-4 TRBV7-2 TGTGCCAGCAGCTTACTATTGCGGAAAAATGAAAAACTGTTTTTT CASSLLLRKNEKLFF
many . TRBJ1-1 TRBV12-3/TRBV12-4 TGTGCCAGCAGTTTAGGGACACCCACTGAAGCTTTCTTT CASSLGTPTEAFF
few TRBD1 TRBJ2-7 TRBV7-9 TGTGCCAGCAGCACTTACAGGGGTCCCTTGGAGCAGTACTTC CASSTYRGPLEQYF
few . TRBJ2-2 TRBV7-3 TGTGCCAGCAGCTTAATTGGGGGCTCGGTCACCGGGGAGCTGTTTTTT CASSLIGGSVTGELFF
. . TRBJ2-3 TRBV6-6 TGTGCCAGCAGGCAAAGACAGAAAACCACAGATACGCAGTATTTT CASRQRQKTTDTQYF
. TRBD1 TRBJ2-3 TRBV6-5 TGTGCCAGCAGAGCGGACAGGGGGTACAGAAATACGCAGTATTTT CASRADRGYRNTQYF
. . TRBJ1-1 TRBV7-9 TGTGCCAGCAGCTTGGGTAGAACAGTCATGAACACTGAAGCTTTCTTT CASSLGRTVMNTEAFF
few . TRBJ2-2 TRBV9 TGTGCCAGCAGCGTAGCTCGAGCCACCGGGGAGCTGTTTTTT CASSVARATGELFF